Listed below are T cell receptor beta chains from one sample, sequenced in a study of human T cells and chemical hapten exposure. Via MiXCR, TCRdb re-called the RACE reads, giving one row per CDR3 protein. The profile shows more than 90,000 distinct CDR3 sequences, 9.5% to 12% of them singletons. The starting material was whole blood, obtained in connection with sensitization to the hapten diphenylcyclopropenone (DPC). The receptors were sampled from a woman in her forties with alopecia areata. Some clones in this sample may be carry-over from other donors' samples. Both conserved end residues are part of each CDR3. D genes are given only for firm matches. Part of the rows lack a size; the others show once, few, many or a class for expanded clones.

clone size,D gene,J gene,V gene,CDR3 DNA,CDR3 protein
few,.,TRBJ1-4,TRBV15,TGTGCCACCAGCAGCGATAGAGAAAAACTGTTTTTT,CATSSDREKLFF
many,.,TRBJ2-7,TRBV20-1,TGCAGTGCTAGAGGGAAGGACAACGGTTGGTACGAGCAGTACTTC,CSARGKDNGWYEQYF
few,.,TRBJ1-2,TRBV27,TGTGCCAGCAGCCGGGCCACCGGCCAGGGCTACACCTTC,CASSRATGQGYTF
few,.,TRBJ2-5,TRBV6-5,TGTGCCAGCAGTTACTCCCAAGAGACCCAGTACTTC,CASSYSQETQYF
.,.,TRBJ1-4,TRBV7-6,TGTGCCAGCAGCCTCGCGACCGTTTATAATGAAAAACTGTTTTTT,CASSLATVYNEKLFF
.,.,TRBJ1-1,TRBV9,TGTGACAGCAGCGCCACCCCTAACACTGAAGCTTTCTTT,CDSSATPNTEAFF
few,TRBD2,TRBJ2-1,TRBV29-1,TGCAGCGTTGTGGAAGGGCGTAGCGGGATAAACAATGAGCAGTTCTTC,CSVVEGRSGINNEQFF
many,.,TRBJ2-7,TRBV18,TGTGCCAGCTCACTGGCCCTAGCGAGAAACTCCTACGAGCAGTACTTC,CASSLALARNSYEQYF
.,TRBD2,TRBJ2-7,TRBV28,TGTGCCAGCAGTCCTCCGACTAGCGGGAGAGCCTACGAGCAGTACTTC,CASSPPTSGRAYEQYF
few,TRBD2,TRBJ2-3,TRBV7-9,TGTGCCAGCAGCTCTGTTGCGGGAGCCCCAGATACGCAGTATTTT,CASSSVAGAPDTQYF
many,.,TRBJ2-7,TRBV7-9,TGTGCCAGCAGCCCCATGGACGAGCAGTACTTC,CASSPMDEQYF
many,.,TRBJ2-1,TRBV28,TGTGCCAGCAGTTTAGCCCGCGGGGACAGCTCCTACAATGAGCAGTTCTTC,CASSLARGDSSYNEQFF
many,.,TRBJ1-2,TRBV18,TGTGCCAGCTCACCCGTACAGGGATCCTATGGCTACACCTTC,CASSPVQGSYGYTF
.,TRBD1,TRBJ1-1,TRBV4-1,TGCGCCAGCAGCCGGCTACAGGGGATCGACACTGAAGCTTTCTTT,CASSRLQGIDTEAFF
many,.,TRBJ1-6,TRBV27,TGTGCCAGCCGCCGGGGGGATTCACCCCTCCACTTT,CASRRGDSPLHF
few,.,TRBJ2-3,TRBV4-3,TGCGCCAGCAGCCCCACAGCCCTAGCCGGGACAAATACGCAGTATTTT,CASSPTALAGTNTQYF
.,TRBD2,TRBJ2-1,TRBV16,TGTGCCAGCAGCCAACCTAGCGGGAGGAATGAGCAGTTCTTC,CASSQPSGRNEQFF
few,.,TRBJ2-2,TRBV6-2/TRBV6-3,TGTGCCAGCAGCATTCTAAGACCAGACGCCACCGGGGAGCTGTTTTTT,CASSILRPDATGELFF
.,.,TRBJ2-2,TRBV18,TGTGCCAGCTCACCGAGGAACACCGGGGAGCTGTTTTTT,CASSPRNTGELFF
many,.,TRBJ1-2,TRBV6-1,TGTGCCAGCAGTGGGATTCCCGGGACACACCCAACTAACTATGGCTACACCTTC,CASSGIPGTHPTNYGYTF
.,.,TRBJ1-1,TRBV29-1,TGCAGCGTTGTCCGAGGGACTAAGAACACTGAAGCTTTCTTT,CSVVRGTKNTEAFF
few,.,TRBJ2-3,TRBV3-1,TGTGCCAGCAGCCGACATGGGGACACCTTTTCGGATACGCAGTATTTT,CASSRHGDTFSDTQYF
many,TRBD1,TRBJ1-5,TRBV27,TGTGCCAGCAGTTTCCAGGGACAGGTTAATCAGCCCCAGCATTTT,CASSFQGQVNQPQHF
many,TRBD2,TRBJ2-3,TRBV7-2,TGTGCCAGCAGCTTAGCACTAGCGGGGGGCACAGATACGCAGTATTTT,CASSLALAGGTDTQYF
few,.,TRBJ2-1,TRBV12-3/TRBV12-4,TGTGCCAGCACCCTCGGATGGACAGCGGGTTGGAATGAGCAGTTCTTC,CASTLGWTAGWNEQFF
.,TRBD1,TRBJ2-1,TRBV24-1,TGTGCCACGTCCGGGACAGGGGTCAATGAGCAGTTCTTC,CATSGTGVNEQFF
.,TRBD1,TRBJ1-2,TRBV12-3/TRBV12-4,TGTGCCAGCAGTTTGACAGGGGTTGGCTACACCTTC,CASSLTGVGYTF
.,.,TRBJ2-3,TRBV30,TGTGCCTGGACAGGGGACCCGGATACGCAGTATTTT,CAWTGDPDTQYF
few,.,TRBJ2-1,TRBV6-1,TGTGCCAGCAGTGACGGGGGCCAGCCTGCGCTTTACAATGAGCAGTTCTTC,CASSDGGQPALYNEQFF
few,TRBD1,TRBJ2-1,TRBV9,TGTGCCAGCAGCCTACAGGGGACCTACAATGAGCAGTTCTTC,CASSLQGTYNEQFF
many,.,TRBJ1-2,TRBV6-5,TGTGCCAGCAGTTACGGGTCAGGAGGACACTATGGCTACACCTTC,CASSYGSGGHYGYTF
few,TRBD2,TRBJ2-7,TRBV11-3,TGTGCCAGCAGTAGGTCTCGGGAGGGGGAGCAGTACTTC,CASSRSREGEQYF
many,TRBD1,TRBJ2-6,TRBV5-1,TGCGCCAGCAGCCCGGATGGACAGGGCCTCTCTGGGGCCAACGTCCTGACTTTC,CASSPDGQGLSGANVLTF
many,TRBD2,TRBJ2-3,TRBV12-3/TRBV12-4,TGTGCCAGCAGTTTACTAGCGGGAGGAGTACCTCGTACAGATACGCAGTATTTT,CASSLLAGGVPRTDTQYF
few,.,TRBJ1-4,TRBV6-5,TGTGCCAGCTCACGCGTCGGGGAAAAACTGTTTTTT,CASSRVGEKLFF
few,.,TRBJ1-3,TRBV12-3/TRBV12-4,TGTGCCAGCAGTTTGGGGTTGTCGGTCCGCACCATATATTTT,CASSLGLSVRTIYF
few,.,TRBJ2-6,TRBV11-2,TGTGCCAGCAGCTGGGTAGGGGGAGCTGGGGCCAACGTCCTGACTTTC,CASSWVGGAGANVLTF
few,.,TRBJ1-5,TRBV28,TGTGCCAGCAGTGGAAGCAATCAGCCCCAGCATTTT,CASSGSNQPQHF
many,.,TRBJ1-1,TRBV13,TGTGCCAGCAGCTTAGCCCACACTGAAGCTTTCTTT,CASSLAHTEAFF
.,.,TRBJ1-1,TRBV29-1,TGCAGCGTTGAAGATGGGAGGGCGCGGAACACTGAAGCTTTCTTT,CSVEDGRARNTEAFF
few,TRBD1,TRBJ2-3,TRBV27,TGTGCCAGCTCAGGGAACAGGGGGCTACAGCGAGCAGATACGCAGTATTTT,CASSGNRGLQRADTQYF
.,.,TRBJ2-3,TRBV6-2/TRBV6-3,TGTGCCAGCGTCCACCCCCCGACGACAGATACGCAGTATTTT,CASVHPPTTDTQYF
many,.,TRBJ1-4,TRBV4-1,TGCGCCAGCAGTCTAATGGGGCAGACTAATGAAAAACTGTTTTTT,CASSLMGQTNEKLFF
.,.,TRBJ1-2,TRBV4-2,TGTGCCAGCAGCCAAGAATTAAGCGGGGGCGGATATGGCTACACCTTC,CASSQELSGGGYGYTF
few,.,TRBJ2-5,TRBV6-6,TGTGCCAGCAGTTACGGAGGGACAGAAGAGACCCAGTACTTC,CASSYGGTEETQYF
.,TRBD2,TRBJ2-1,TRBV7-7,TGTGCCAGCAGCCCAGGACTAGCGGATTACAATGAGCAGTTCTTC,CASSPGLADYNEQFF
few,.,TRBJ2-1,TRBV5-1,TGCGCCAGCAGCTTGGGTTTCAGGGACAATGAGCAGTTCTTC,CASSLGFRDNEQFF
many,TRBD1,TRBJ2-5,TRBV24-1,TGTGCCACCAGTGATGGGGGACAGACGACCCAGTACTTC,CATSDGGQTTQYF
.,.,TRBJ1-1,TRBV24-1,TGTGCCACCAGCAACGGGGTCATGGCTTTCTTT,CATSNGVMAFF
many,.,TRBJ1-5,TRBV7-2,TGTGCCAGCAGCTTAGTGGGGGGGCGCGGCAATCAGCCCCAGCATTTT,CASSLVGGRGNQPQHF
.,TRBD1,TRBJ2-2,TRBV28,TGTGCCAGCAGCTCGACAGGGGGCGGTGCCGGGGAGCTGTTTTTT,CASSSTGGGAGELFF
few,.,TRBJ2-7,TRBV20-1,TGCAGTGCTAGAGTCGAGAGGGGGGCTTACGAGCAGTACTTC,CSARVERGAYEQYF
.,.,TRBJ1-6,TRBV29-1,TGCAGCGTAGCTTCAGGGGAACAGAATTCACCCCTCCACTTT,CSVASGEQNSPLHF